Below, 25 T cell receptor beta chains from the same sample are listed, as sequenced in a study of cytomegalovirus exposure and HLA in healthy donors. PCR involved 60 Vbeta and 13 Jbeta primers. Data came from immunoSEQ multiplex PCR; TCRdb stores just in-frame clones and leaves some out. The sample has around 65,000 clones, 65% to 90% seen once. The specimen sequenced was PBMCs. The receptors shown here come from a female donor in good health and CMV-seronegative.

The chain uses TRBV5-5 and TRBJ2-7; perhaps TRBD1 as D (6 bases). V lost 0 bases, J lost 5 bases, and 15 bases lay in between. Germline V gives CDR1 SGHKS, CDR2 YYEKEE (reference sequence). This CDR3 has 15 residues. The CDR3 DNA reads as TGTGCCAGCAGCTTGGAGTCCCAGTCAGGGGACGAGCAGTACTTC. Protein sequence: CASSLESQSGDEQYF.

The chain is built from TRBV9 and TRBJ2-5; 9 bases fit TRBD2. The germline V gene has CDR1 SGDLS and CDR2 YYNGEE. This CDR3 region has 14 residues. V lost 3 bases, J lost 3 bases, and 3 bases stayed unmatched. The CDR3 nucleotides read TGTGCCAGCAGCGCGTCTAGCGGGAAAGAGACCCAGTACTTC. Its protein product is CASSASSGKETQYF.

The chain couples TRBV7-3 to TRBJ2-1, with D perhaps matching TRBD1 (6 bases). Germline-derived CDR1 and CDR2 are SGHTA and FQGTGA. Trimming removed 1 base at V and 9 bases at J, with 19 bases between. The CDR3 sequence is 16 residues long. CDR3 in amino acids: CASSLISGTQDAEQFF. The CDR3 DNA is TGTGCCAGCAGCTTAATCTCCGGGACACAGGATGCTGAGCAGTTCTTC.

The chain is built from TRBV7-2 and TRBJ2-7; D unresolved. Trimming stripped 1 base from V and 2 bases from J, with 15 bases between. CDR3 length: 16 amino acids. CDR1 SGHTA and CDR2 FQGNSA come from the germline V gene. CDR3 loop: CASSLEAVSRTYEQYF. CDR3 in DNA: TGTGCCAGCAGCTTAGAGGCGGTTTCCCGAACCTACGAGCAGTACTTC.

CDR3 DNA sequence: TGTGCCAGCAGTGGCCAAGGCCCGGGAGGCTATGGCTACACCTTC. This sequence encodes CASSGQGPGGYGYTF. The chain is built from TRBV6-1 and TRBJ1-2; no clear D gene. Germline V CDR1 and CDR2: MNHNS, SASEGT. The CDR3 loop spans 15 amino acids. V gave up 4 bases and J gave up 4 bases, with 16 bases separating them.

The chain combines TRBV18 with TRBJ2-1; 14 nucleotides agree with TRBD2. This CDR3 has 19 amino acids. Germline CDR1 KGHSH, CDR2 LQKENI. The V gene end was trimmed by 3 bases and the J gene end by 0 bases; junction bases not matched to a gene: 7. CDR3: CASSPRTSGRSSSYNEQFF. DNA of the CDR3: TGTGCCAGCTCACCCCGGACTAGCGGGAGGTCGAGCTCCTACAATGAGCAGTTCTTC.

This clone came up once. The chain recombines TRBV7-9 with TRBJ2-7; no firm D call. The V gene's germline CDR1 is SEHNR and CDR2 FQNEAQ (reference sequence). This CDR3 is built from 14 residues. V dropped 4 bases and J dropped 0 bases, with 10 bases sitting between them. The CDR3 DNA follows: TGTGCCAGCAGCTCCGGGTCAATCTCCTACGAGCAGTACTTC. Its translation: CASSSGSISYEQYF.

The chain combines TRBV5-6 with TRBJ2-6; 8 bases align to TRBD2. The length of the CDR3 is 15 residues. Germline lookup yields CDR1 SGHDT and CDR2 YYEEEE. Trimming at V came to 0 bases and at J to 8 bases, leaving 4 bases not matched to a gene. CDR3 in DNA: TGTGCCAGCAGCTTGGCGGGGGGGCGCCCCAACGTCCTGACTTTC. This codes for CASSLAGGRPNVLTF.

The V gene is TRBV27, the J gene TRBJ2-7, with a weak D call TRBD1 (5 bases). Trimming took off 10 bases at V and 1 base at J, with 23 bases between the two ends. Germline V gene lookup returns CDR1 MNHEY and CDR2 SMNVEV (reference sequence). This CDR3 has 16 residues. In DNA form, the CDR3 reads TGTGCCACTATGGGGCCCGATTTTTACGGGTCCTACGAGCAGTACTTC. Translating gives CATMGPDFYGSYEQYF.

The table lists this clone with a count of one. The rearrangement uses TRBV7-9 and TRBJ2-2; the match to TRBD1 covers 7 bases. The CDR3 spans 15 residues. Germline lookup yields CDR1 SEHNR and CDR2 FQNEAQ (reference sequence). Germline trimming cut 5 bases from V and 2 bases from J; bases unmatched to any gene: 5. CDR3 nucleotide sequence: TGTGCCAGCAGCCTCCGGGACAGTAACACCGGGGAGCTGTTTTTT. Encoded protein: CASSLRDSNTGELFF.

The chain couples TRBV27 to TRBJ1-1; D perhaps matches TRBD1 (6 bases). V lost 2 bases to trimming and J lost 10 bases, with 17 bases between them. The CDR3 has 14 residues. The V gene's germline CDR1 is MNHEY and CDR2 SMNVEV (reference sequence). As DNA, the CDR3 is TGTGCCAGCAGTTTACATTACTCAGGGGTTGGAGCTTTCTTT. Protein product: CASSLHYSGVGAFF.

This rearrangement joins TRBV7-2 to TRBJ1-2; possibly TRBD1 for D (6 bases). From germline, CDR1 is SGHTA and CDR2 FQGNSA. Between the trimmed V and J ends, which lost 1 base and 3 bases, there was a span of 9 bases. The CDR3 extends over 14 amino acids. CDR3 coding DNA: TGTGCCAGCAGCTTAGTTCGGACAGACTATGGCTACACCTTC. It encodes CASSLVRTDYGYTF.

V and J are TRBV7-2 and TRBJ2-5; 7 bases are shared with TRBD2. The germline V gene has CDR1 SGHTA and CDR2 FQGNSA. The CDR3 loop spans 14 amino acids. The trim removed 4 bases at V and 5 bases at J, leaving 7 bases unmatched. Written as DNA, the CDR3 is TGTGCCAGCAGCTACTACTCCGGGGGGGAGACCCAGTACTTC. This translates into CASSYYSGGETQYF.

This rearrangement joins TRBV28 to TRBJ2-7, with TRBD1 identical over 7 bases. Germline CDR1 is MDHEN and CDR2 is SYDVKM. V lost 5 bases and J lost 4; bases outside the gene matches: 8. The CDR3 is 14 residues long. CDR3 sequence: CASSPPGQRYEQYF. For the CDR3, the DNA is TGTGCCAGCAGTCCACCGGGACAGAGATACGAGCAGTACTTC. Full variable domain (missing parts from reference TRBV28 and TRBJ2-7): DVKVTQSSRYLVKRTGEKVFLECVQDMDHENMFWYRQDPGLGLRLIYFSYDVKMKEKGDIPEGYSVSREKKERFSLILESASTNQTSMYLCASSPPGQRYEQYFGPGTRLTVT.

The J gene is TRBJ2-5, the V gene TRBV7-9; no reliable D call. The CDR3 extends over 12 amino acids. Germline CDR1 is SEHNR and CDR2 is FQNEAQ (reference sequence). The CDR3 loop reads CVFGHPMETQYF. CDR3 nucleotide sequence: TGTGTCTTTGGGCACCCAATGGAGACCCAGTACTTC.

The V call is TRBV19, the J call TRBJ1-5; 9 bases match TRBD1. The junction had 2 bases not matched to a gene; V was cut back by 3 bases and J by 2 bases. Germline loops: CDR1 LNHDA, CDR2 SQIVND (reference sequence). The CDR3 spans 15 residues. In nucleotides, the CDR3 is TGTGCCAGTAGTATGGGACAGGGAGGCAATCAGCCCCAGCATTTT. Its translation is CASSMGQGGNQPQHF.

The chain employs TRBV2 and TRBJ2-3; possibly TRBD1 for D (5 bases). V lost 6 bases and J lost 4, with 8 bases in between. CDR1 SNHLY and CDR2 FYNNEI come from the germline V gene. This CDR3 contains 12 residues. CDR3: CASRDISDTQYF. Written as DNA, the CDR3 is TGTGCCAGCAGGGACATCTCAGATACGCAGTATTTT.

As to this clone: One junction end disagrees with the germline gene, perhaps due to a read error. The chain joins TRBV7-9 to TRBJ2-7, with TRBD2 matching 10 bases. In germline, CDR1 is SEHNR, CDR2 FQNEAQ (reference sequence). The CDR3 spans 17 residues. CDR3 DNA: TGTTCCAGCAGCTCCGACAGATGGACTAGCGGATCCTACGAGCAGTACTTC. It codes for CSSSSDRWTSGSYEQYF.

The chain employs TRBV5-1 and TRBJ2-7, with D possibly being TRBD2 (6 bases). The CDR3 spans 14 residues. V lost 0 bases, J lost 5 bases, and 12 bases lay in between. Germline V gives CDR1 SGHRS, CDR2 YFSETQ. This CDR3 reads CASSLGRREHEQYF. Here the CDR3 DNA reads TGCGCCAGCAGCTTGGGACGGCGGGAACACGAGCAGTACTTC.

The chain carries TRBV7-8 and TRBJ2-3; 11 nucleotides agree with TRBD2. Germline CDR1 is SGHVS and CDR2 is FQNEAQ. Trimming took 6 bases from V and 4 from J; bases not matched to a gene: 9. This CDR3 has 16 amino acids. CDR3 bases: TGTGCCAGCAGAATCATAGCGGGGGGGCCTGCAGATACGCAGTATTTT. This gives the protein CASRIIAGGPADTQYF. Full variable domain (rest looked up from reference TRBV7-8 and TRBJ2-3): GAGVSQSPRYKVAKRGQDVALRCDPISGHVSLFWYQQALGQGPEFLTYFQNEAQLDKSGLPSDRFFAERPEGSVSTLKIQRTQQEDSAVYLCASRIIAGGPADTQYFGPGTRLTVL.

V gene TRBV7-2 combines with J gene TRBJ2-3; D ambiguous. CDR3 size: 13 residues. The V end lost 4 bases, the J end lost 3 bases, and 8 bases lay between the germline ends. Germline V gene lookup returns CDR1 SGHTA and CDR2 FQGNSA. Here the CDR3 reads CASSSQQTDTQYF. The DNA for the CDR3 is TGTGCCAGCAGCTCTCAACAGACAGATACGCAGTATTTT. Supplemented by reference TRBV7-2 and TRBJ2-3, the full variable domain reads GAGVSQSPSNKVTEKGKDVELRCDPISGHTALYWYRQSLGQGLEFLIYFQGNSAPDKSGLPSDRFSAERTGGSVSTLTIQRTQQEDSAVYLCASSSQQTDTQYFGPGTRLTVL.

The genes are TRBV7-9 and TRBJ2-4, with 13 bases matching TRBD2. This CDR3 spans 16 amino acids. Germline V gives CDR1 SEHNR, CDR2 FQNEAQ (reference sequence). The junction had 3 bases not matched to a gene; V was cut back by 1 base and J by 6 bases. The CDR3 loop is CASSLGTSGGGNIQYF. CDR3 DNA: TGTGCCAGCAGCTTAGGGACTAGCGGGGGCGGAAACATTCAGTACTTC. Drawing the rest from reference TRBV7-9 and TRBJ2-4, the complete variable domain is DTGVSQNPRHKITKRGQNVTFRCDPISEHNRLYWYRQTLGQGPEFLTYFQNEAQLEKSRLLSDRFSAERPKGSFSTLEIQRTEQGDSAMYLCASSLGTSGGGNIQYFGAGTRLSVL.

The chain couples TRBV2 to TRBJ2-1, with 9 bases matching TRBD2. The CDR3 contains 14 residues. V lost 8 bases and J lost 1; bases outside the gene matches: 3. CDR1 is SNHLY and CDR2 is FYNNEI in the germline V gene. Here the CDR3 DNA reads TGTGCCAGCCTTAGCGGGGGTTCCTACAATGAGCAGTTCTTC. Protein product: CASLSGGSYNEQFF.

V gene TRBV27 combines with J gene TRBJ2-7, with 13 bases fitting TRBD2. The V gene's germline CDR1 is MNHEY and CDR2 SMNVEV (reference sequence). This CDR3 region has 15 residues. With V trimmed by 5 bases and J by 3 bases, 4 bases remained unmatched. CDR3 sequence reads: CASSPRLAGGYEQYF. CDR3 in DNA: TGTGCCAGCAGTCCCCGACTAGCGGGAGGCTACGAGCAGTACTTC.

The chain joins TRBV5-5 to TRBJ2-3, with 9 bases aligning to TRBD1. Germline V gene sequence: CDR1 SGHKS, CDR2 YYEKEE (reference sequence). V dropped 4 bases and J dropped 3; count of bases not matched to a gene: 12. This CDR3 region has 17 residues. The CDR3 is CASSPKRDRAETDTQYF. For the CDR3, the DNA is TGTGCCAGCAGCCCGAAGCGGGACAGGGCGGAGACAGATACGCAGTATTTT.